Listed here are 11 T cell receptor beta chains from one sample, sequenced in a study of blood T cell repertoires in COVID-19. Clones were read by immunoSEQ multiplex PCR, and TCRdb kept only the in-frame ones, dropping some. The data contain 300,000 or so clones, just over 85% of them singletons. The sequencing sample was made of PBMCs or T cells enriched from blood (not recorded which). The receptors originated from a middle-aged woman with acute COVID-19.

The V call is TRBV29-1, the J call TRBJ1-5, with 7 nucleotides matching TRBD1. The V gene end was trimmed by 4 bases and the J gene end by 5 bases; junction bases not matched to a gene: 5. This CDR3 has 13 amino acids. Germline CDR1 SQVTM, CDR2 ANQGSEA. CDR3 protein: CSVARGVDQPQHF. The CDR3 region has the DNA TGCAGCGTTGCCAGGGGGGTTGATCAGCCCCAGCATTTT.

The V and J genes are TRBV11-3 and TRBJ2-2; 12 bases line up with TRBD2. The CDR3 length is 16 residues. With 5 bases clipped from V and 5 bases from J, the junction kept 6 bases outside the gene matches. Per the germline V gene, CDR1 is SGHNT and CDR2 is YENEEA. This CDR3 is CASSAGLAGYTGELFF. The CDR3 bases are TGTGCCAGCAGCGCTGGACTAGCGGGATATACCGGGGAGCTGTTTTTT.

The chain combines TRBV7-2 with TRBJ2-7; D unclear. CDR3 length: 15 residues. Trimming shortened V by 4 bases and J by 2 bases, and 15 bases separated the two germline ends. Germline V lookup: CDR1 SGHTA, CDR2 FQGNSA. CDR3 residues: CASSSYTVSPYEQYF. The CDR3 DNA sequence: TGTGCCAGCAGCTCCTACACAGTTAGTCCCTACGAGCAGTACTTC.

There are many counts of this clone. The genes are TRBV6-1 and TRBJ2-6; D unresolved. Trimming took 3 bases from V and 0 from J, leaving 9 bases between them. CDR1 is MNHNS and CDR2 is SASEGT in the germline V gene. This CDR3 comprises 16 residues. CDR3 sequence: CASSDFLSSGANVLTF. Here the CDR3 DNA reads TGTGCCAGCAGTGATTTTTTGAGCTCTGGGGCCAACGTCCTGACTTTC.

The chain combines TRBV3-1 (or the pseudogene TRBV3-2) with TRBJ2-6; unclear D gene. CDR1 LGHDT and CDR2 YNNKEL come from the germline V gene (reference sequence). Trimming took off 3 bases at V and 0 bases at J, with 12 bases between the two ends. The CDR3 contains 17 residues. The chain's CDR3 is CASSQRASTSGANVLTF. CDR3 bases: TGTGCCAGCAGCCAGCGTGCCTCTACCTCTGGGGCCAACGTCCTGACTTTC.

This clone was observed a few times. The gene calls are TRBV28 and TRBJ2-7; no clear D. Germline lookup yields CDR1 MDHEN and CDR2 SYDVKM. V was cut by 6 bases and J by 3 bases, with 9 bases left in between. The CDR3 runs 12 residues. The CDR3 DNA follows: TGTGCCAGCAGCCAATCAGGCTACGAGCAGTACTTC. Its translation is CASSQSGYEQYF.

The CDR3 loop is CASSLHGDRGHEQYF. The CDR3 bases are TGTGCCAGCAGCCTACATGGGGACAGGGGCCACGAGCAGTACTTC. The rearrangement links TRBV5-6 to TRBJ2-7; 10 nucleotides align to TRBD1. The V gene's germline CDR1 is SGHDT and CDR2 YYEEEE. V shed 4 bases, J shed 5 bases, and the junction held 9 bases outside the gene matches. The CDR3 is made up of 15 amino acids.

The chain carries TRBV3-1 (or the pseudogene TRBV3-2) and TRBJ2-1, with 8 nucleotides matching TRBD2. V shed 4 bases, J shed 6 bases, and the junction held 5 bases outside the gene matches. CDR1 and CDR2 (germline): LGHDT, YNNKEL (reference sequence). This CDR3 region has 14 residues. The CDR3 coding sequence is TGTGCCAGCAGCCTCTTAGCGGGACTCAATGAGCAGTTCTTC. This translates into CASSLLAGLNEQFF.

This clone was seen more than once but under ten times. The chain links TRBV19 to TRBJ1-2, with 7 bases identical to TRBD1. The CDR3 totals 15 residues. V dropped 5 bases and J dropped 6; count of bases not matched to a gene: 12. CDR1 is LNHDA and CDR2 is SQIVND in the germline V gene (reference sequence). CDR3 DNA: TGTGCCAGTAGTGAAACAGGGGTGTTGATTAATGGCTACACCTTC. Protein sequence: CASSETGVLINGYTF. Looking up the rest from reference TRBV19 and TRBJ1-2 gives the full variable domain: DGGITQSPKYLFRKEGQNVTLSCEQNLNHDAMYWYRQDPGQGLRLIYYSQIVNDFQKGDIAEGYSVSREKKESFPLTVTSAQKNPTAFYLCASSETGVLINGYTFGSGTRLTVV.

This clone showed up just once. This chain joins TRBV10-3 and TRBJ1-1; D perhaps matches TRBD1 (6 bases). The CDR3 spans 20 residues. V was trimmed by 0 bases and J by 1 base, leaving 24 bases between them. CDR1 is ENHRY and CDR2 is SYGVKD in the germline V gene. In nucleotides, the CDR3 is TGTGCCATCAGTGAGTCAGTAGGTTGGGGAGGGGGAGAAACGAACACTGAAGCTTTCTTT. Its protein product is CAISESVGWGGGETNTEAFF.

In this sample, this clone turned up once. The rearrangement joins TRBV2 to TRBJ1-4; 7 bases are shared with TRBD1. In germline, CDR1 is SNHLY, CDR2 FYNNEI. With 8 bases clipped from V and 7 bases from J, the junction kept 10 bases outside the gene matches. This CDR3 is built from 14 residues. Here the CDR3 DNA reads TGTGCCAGCGCCAAAGACAGGGTTGGTGAAAAACTGTTTTTT. Translating it yields CASAKDRVGEKLFF.